These 29 T cell receptor beta chains were all obtained from the same sample, sequenced in a study of cytotoxic CD8 clonotypes in ibrutinib-treated CLL. The method was immunoSEQ multiplex PCR; TCRdb's version includes in-frame clones alone and lacks a portion of them. The sample carries some 7,800 clones, around 80% recorded once. This material consisted of PBMCs, taken before ibrutinib treatment. The receptors derive from a human donor with chronic lymphocytic leukemia.

J is TRBJ2-7 and V is TRBV5-1; D is tentatively TRBD1 or TRBD2 (6 bases each). There are 13 residues in the CDR3. V was pared by 3 bases and J by 6 bases, with 13 bases between. The germline V gene encodes CDR1 SGHRS and CDR2 YFSETQ. The CDR3 DNA reads as TGCGCCAGCAGCTGGGGGGCTAGCGTCGAGCAGTACTTC. Its translation is CASSWGASVEQYF. The complete variable domain, with remaining parts taken from reference TRBV5-1 and TRBJ2-7, reads KAGVTQTPRYLIKTRGQQVTLSCSPISGHRSVSWYQQTPGQGLQFLFEYFSETQRNKGNFPGRFSGRQFSNSRSEMNVSTLELGDSALYLCASSWGASVEQYFGPGTRLTVT.

In this sample, this clone turned up a few times. The chain has TRBV6-5 and TRBJ2-5; weak D call: TRBD1 (6 bases). The germline V gene encodes CDR1 MNHEY and CDR2 SVGAGI. CDR3 size: 12 residues. Trimming removed 10 bases at V and 8 bases at J, with 17 bases between. The CDR3 nucleotides read TGTGCCACTAGTAAGAGAGGGGGAACCCAGTACTTC. Translation gives CATSKRGGTQYF.

This sequence joins TRBV7-2 and TRBJ1-1; D is possibly TRBD1 (6 bases). Trimming removed 1 base from V and 4 bases from J, with 16 bases in between. Germline V gene lookup returns CDR1 SGHTA and CDR2 FQGNSA. This CDR3 has 16 residues. The CDR3 loop reads CASSLVGGQSGTEAFF. The CDR3 nucleotides are TGTGCCAGCAGCTTAGTAGGGGGGCAGAGTGGCACTGAAGCTTTCTTT.

V gene TRBV7-2 combines with J gene TRBJ2-1; perhaps TRBD2 as D (6 bases). The germline CDR1 and CDR2 sequences are SGHTA and FQGNSA. Between the trimmed V and J ends, which lost 5 bases and 9 bases, there was a span of 23 bases. The length of the CDR3 is 16 residues. This chain's CDR3 is CASSAWGELGYVEQFF. The CDR3 DNA reads TGTGCCAGCAGCGCATGGGGGGAGTTAGGTTACGTTGAGCAGTTCTTC.

The chain couples TRBV6-6 to TRBJ2-7; 9 nucleotides align to TRBD1. J lost 2 bases, V lost 6 bases, and 5 bases had no gene match. The CDR3 extends over 14 amino acids. Germline CDR1 and CDR2: MNHNY and SVGAGI (reference sequence). Here the CDR3 DNA reads TGTGCCAGCAGGTCCGGGACAGGGACCTACGAGCAGTACTTC. Translation: CASRSGTGTYEQYF.

The chain links TRBV13 to TRBJ2-3; maybe TRBD2 (6 bases). The CDR3 is 17 residues long. V was clipped by 5 bases and J by 0 bases, with 18 bases between them. Germline lookup yields CDR1 PRHDT and CDR2 FYEKMQ (reference sequence). The CDR3 sequence: CASSPRGGGSSTDTQYF. DNA of the CDR3: TGTGCCAGCAGCCCAAGGGGTGGGGGGTCAAGCACAGATACGCAGTATTTT. Full variable domain (missing parts from reference TRBV13 and TRBJ2-3): AAGVIQSPRHLIKEKRETATLKCYPIPRHDTVYWYQQGPGQDPQFLISFYEKMQSDKGSIPDRFSAQQFSDYHSELNMSSLELGDSALYFCASSPRGGGSSTDTQYFGPGTRLTVL.

This clone has a handful of counts. The genes are TRBV27 and TRBJ1-6; tentative D call: TRBD1 (5 bases). The CDR3 extends over 14 amino acids. V was clipped by 8 bases and J by 5 bases, with 13 bases between them. Germline CDR1 is MNHEY and CDR2 is SMNVEV (reference sequence). The DNA of the CDR3 is TGTGCCAGCGGGAACGGGGGGAATAATTCACCCCTCCACTTT. The encoded protein is CASGNGGNNSPLHF.

The V call is TRBV7-2, the J call TRBJ2-4, with 15 bases aligning to TRBD2. From germline, CDR1 is SGHTA and CDR2 FQGNSA. The CDR3 has 15 residues. With V trimmed by 4 bases and J by 9 bases, 4 bases remained unmatched. The DNA of the CDR3 is TGTGCCAGCAGCTCCGGACTAGCGGGAGGGGGCATTCAGTACTTC. Amino acid sequence: CASSSGLAGGGIQYF.

The J gene is TRBJ2-7, the V gene TRBV7-2, with 8 bases matching TRBD2. The CDR3 is 13 residues long. The V and J ends lost 7 bases and 4 bases, in that order; junction bases with no gene match: 6. Germline loops: CDR1 SGHTA, CDR2 FQGNSA. The CDR3 nucleotides are TGTGCCAGCAATTCGGGGGGGTTTTACGAGCAGTACTTC. This codes for CASNSGGFYEQYF. The full variable domain, with the rest looked up from reference TRBV7-2 and TRBJ2-7, is GAGVSQSPSNKVTEKGKDVELRCDPISGHTALYWYRQSLGQGLEFLIYFQGNSAPDKSGLPSDRFSAERTGGSVSTLTIQRTQQEDSAVYLCASNSGGFYEQYFGPGTRLTVT.

J is TRBJ1-2 and V is TRBV19, with D tentatively TRBD1 (5 bases). The CDR3 consists of 14 residues. The V gene lost 11 bases and the J gene lost 0 bases, with 16 bases spanning the gap. Germline V gene sequence: CDR1 LNHDA, CDR2 SQIVND (reference sequence). The CDR3 reads CAGRRDHANYGYTF. CDR3 DNA: TGTGCCGGAAGACGGGACCACGCTAACTATGGCTACACCTTC.

A few counts support this clone. The chain employs TRBV28 and TRBJ1-5, with 8 bases matching TRBD1. This CDR3 is 16 amino acids long. Germline CDR1 reads MDHEN; CDR2 reads SYDVKM. V trimming: 6 bases; J trimming: 7 bases; junction bases outside the gene matches: 14. The CDR3 region is CASRPLGAGGEQPQHF. CDR3 nucleotide sequence: TGTGCCAGCAGACCCCTCGGGGCAGGGGGCGAACAGCCCCAGCATTTT.

The chain combines TRBV4-1 with TRBJ2-2; 13 bases map to TRBD2. V was pared by 6 bases and J by 4 bases, with 8 bases of the junction left unmatched. CDR3 length: 17 amino acids. Germline V gives CDR1 MGHRA, CDR2 YSYEKL. The CDR3, as DNA: TGCGCCAGCAGTTCTCAGAGGACTAGCGGGGGCACCGGGGAGCTGTTTTTT. Its translation is CASSSQRTSGGTGELFF.

This chain joins TRBV7-9 and TRBJ1-1, with D unclear. Per the germline V gene, CDR1 is SEHNR and CDR2 is FQNEAQ (reference sequence). Trimming left V 3 bases short and J 8 bases short, with 7 bases between. The CDR3 totals 11 residues. The chain's CDR3 is CASSFGEEAFF. The CDR3, as DNA: TGTGCCAGCAGCTTCGGGGAGGAAGCTTTCTTT. Based on the CDR3 plus reference TRBV7-9 and TRBJ1-1, the full variable domain is DTGVSQNPRHKITKRGQNVTFRCDPISEHNRLYWYRQTLGQGPEFLTYFQNEAQLEKSRLLSDRFSAERPKGSFSTLEIQRTEQGDSAMYLCASSFGEEAFFGQGTRLTVV.

The chain links TRBV11-2 to TRBJ2-1, with D unresolved. Germline CDR1 and CDR2: SGHAT and FQNNGV. The CDR3 is 11 amino acids. Trimming shortened V by 1 base and J by 9 bases, and 4 bases separated the two germline ends. CDR3 DNA sequence: TGTGCCAGCAGCTTAGGGGGTGAGCAGTTCTTC. Translation gives CASSLGGEQFF.

The V and J genes are TRBV30 and TRBJ1-4; tentatively, D is TRBD1 (6 bases). Germline assignment: CDR1 GTSNPN and CDR2 SVGIG (reference sequence). The CDR3 runs 14 residues. V was pared by 3 bases and J by 5 bases, with 13 bases between. The CDR3 coding sequence is TGTGCCTGGAGGCCCGGACAGCTCAATGAAAAACTGTTTTTT. Translating it yields CAWRPGQLNEKLFF.

V usage is TRBV4-2 and J usage is TRBJ2-1, with a possible D match to TRBD2 (5 bases). The V gene's germline CDR1 is LGHNA and CDR2 YNFKEQ. The CDR3 covers 17 residues. Trimming removed 2 bases from V and 1 base from J, with 15 bases in between. CDR3 in amino acids: CASSQLERTGSYNEQFF. DNA for the CDR3: TGTGCCAGCAGCCAATTGGAGCGAACGGGGTCCTACAATGAGCAGTTCTTC.

The rearrangement links TRBV5-1 to TRBJ2-2; 9 bases map to TRBD1. The CDR3 contains 20 residues. The ends lost 2 bases at V and 2 bases at J; junction bases unmatched: 16. Germline lookup yields CDR1 SGHRS and CDR2 YFSETQ. CDR3: CASSLLIRTGATPNTGELFF. The CDR3 DNA follows: TGCGCCAGCAGCTTACTAATACGGACAGGGGCCACACCAAACACCGGGGAGCTGTTTTTT.

This chain links TRBV2 with TRBJ2-5; D may be TRBD1 (6 bases). The end of the DNA aligns better with TRBJ2-7, so the J call may be wrong. CDR3 length: 12 residues. Germline V gene lookup returns CDR1 SNHLY and CDR2 FYNNEI. CDR3 DNA: TGTGCCAGTTCTCTGGGGGCTGGCGAGCAGTACTTC. It encodes CASSLGAGEQYF.

The rearrangement uses TRBV6-5 and TRBJ2-7; D unclear. The CDR3 is 13 residues long. The germline V gene has CDR1 MNHEY and CDR2 SVGAGI. Trimming removed 6 bases at V and 5 bases at J, with 14 bases between. The CDR3 DNA reads TGTGCCAGCAGCCCCTCTTTTGGGGACGAGCAGTACTTC. It encodes CASSPSFGDEQYF.

This chain uses TRBV7-2 with TRBJ2-2, with 8 bases lining up with TRBD2. J lost 1 base, V lost 3 bases, and 4 bases had no gene match. Germline CDR1 SGHTA, CDR2 FQGNSA. CDR3 length equals 16 residues. CDR3 bases: TGTGCCAGCAGCTTTAGGACTAGCTTGAACACCGGGGAGCTGTTTTTT. Translated, it gives CASSFRTSLNTGELFF. Using reference TRBV7-2 and TRBJ2-2 for the parts outside the CDR3, the full variable domain is GAGVSQSPSNKVTEKGKDVELRCDPISGHTALYWYRQSLGQGLEFLIYFQGNSAPDKSGLPSDRFSAERTGGSVSTLTIQRTQQEDSAVYLCASSFRTSLNTGELFFGEGSRLTVL.

The table lists this clone with a count of one. This sequence joins TRBV4-3 and TRBJ2-7; TRBD2 aligns across 9 bases. Germline-derived CDR1 and CDR2 are LGHNA and YSLEER. With V trimmed by 2 bases and J by 4 bases, 12 bases remained unmatched. CDR3 length: 17 residues. The CDR3, as DNA: TGCGCCAGCAGCCAAATGAGTATGGCGGGAGGGCAATACGAGCAGTACTTC. As protein: CASSQMSMAGGQYEQYF.

This chain connects TRBV28 to TRBJ2-1; 11 bases map to TRBD2. The CDR3 extends over 13 amino acids. Looked up from germline, CDR1 is MDHEN and CDR2 is SYDVKM. For the CDR3, the DNA is TGTCGAACTAGCGGGAGTTCCTACAATGAGCAGTTCTTC. Translating it yields CRTSGSSYNEQFF.

The chain couples TRBV9 to TRBJ1-3; 12 bases are shared with TRBD1. The CDR3 has 17 residues. V lost 0 bases and J lost 4; bases outside the gene matches: 5. Germline lookup yields CDR1 SGDLS and CDR2 YYNGEE. CDR3 protein: CASSVAGQGAQGNTIYF. The CDR3 DNA reads as TGTGCCAGCAGCGTAGCGGGACAGGGGGCGCAAGGAAACACCATATATTTT.

The V gene is TRBV5-4, the J gene TRBJ2-2, with 12 bases that match TRBD2. Losses at the gene ends were 4 bases for V and 2 bases for J; bases not matched to a gene: 3. Germline CDR1 and CDR2: SGHNT and YYREEE (reference sequence). CDR3 length: 16 residues. For the CDR3, the DNA is TGTGCCAGCAGCGAGGGACTAGCGGGCAACACCGGGGAGCTGTTTTTT. Translating it yields CASSEGLAGNTGELFF.

This clone was recorded only once. CDR3 amino acids: CASSSSGSKTGELFF. CDR3 DNA sequence: TGTGCCAGCAGTTCTAGCGGGAGTAAGACCGGGGAGCTGTTTTTT. V gene TRBV28 combines with J gene TRBJ2-2; TRBD2 aligns across 10 bases. The CDR3 covers 15 residues. Trimming removed 4 bases from V and 5 bases from J; junction bases left unmatched: 4. Looked up from germline, CDR1 is MDHEN and CDR2 is SYDVKM.

CDR3 nucleotides: TGTGCCAGCAGCTTAGGGCCTCCGGGACTAGCCTTTAACTCCTACGAGCAGTACTTC. Translating gives CASSLGPPGLAFNSYEQYF. The genes are TRBV7-2 and TRBJ2-7, with 9 bases that match TRBD2. Trimming removed 1 base from V and 0 bases from J; junction bases left unmatched: 13. Germline V lookup: CDR1 SGHTA, CDR2 FQGNSA. This CDR3 spans 19 amino acids.

The chain employs TRBV2 and TRBJ1-3; D remains unclear. Per germline, CDR1 SNHLY and CDR2 FYNNEI. V was pared by 8 bases and J by 0 bases, with 8 bases between. The CDR3 consists of 13 residues. CDR3 region: CASLLSSGNTIYF. DNA for the CDR3: TGTGCCAGCCTCTTAAGCTCTGGAAACACCATATATTTT.

The rearrangement uses TRBV10-3 and TRBJ1-2; TRBD1 aligns across 11 bases. The length of the CDR3 is 15 residues. Germline-derived CDR1 and CDR2 are ENHRY and SYGVKD. Trimming cost V 10 bases and J 3 bases; bases outside gene matches: 10. CDR3 residues: CASRTGGAGDYGYTF. The CDR3 nucleotides read TGTGCCAGTCGGACAGGGGGCGCCGGGGACTATGGCTACACCTTC.

This chain uses TRBV6-1 with TRBJ1-5, with D uncertain. There are 15 residues in the CDR3. Germline CDR1 MNHNS, CDR2 SASEGT. Trimming left V 3 bases short and J 2 bases short, with 11 bases between. The CDR3 region is CASSDYNTGNQPQHF. The CDR3 DNA sequence: TGTGCCAGCAGTGATTACAACACCGGCAATCAGCCCCAGCATTTT.